This T cell receptor beta chain appears in the sequencing data of a study of cytomegalovirus exposure and HLA in healthy donors. Overall study results and limits: A classifier reportedly called cytomegalovirus status with high sensitivity and specificity. The study listed approximately 170 cytomegalovirus-associated TCR beta chains.

This cohort consisted of healthy bone marrow donors. Nominally healthy donors were sampled, though unrecorded immune exposures were likely. The PCR contained 60 Vbeta and 13 Jbeta primers. Only in-frame clones appear in the TCRdb table, and some are missing; sequencing was by immunoSEQ multiplex PCR. Among over 150,000 clones listed, around 86% were seen once. In this sample, this clone turned up once. The antigen is undetermined. The sample comprised PBMCs. The clonotype comes from a male donor in good health and CMV-seronegative.

The CDR3 coding sequence is TGCAGCGCCTCAGGGAATACCGGGACTACGGCTTTGGAGCAGTACTTC. It yields the protein CSASGNTGTTALEQYF. The chain is built from TRBV29-1 and TRBJ2-7; 7 nucleotides match TRBD2. V gave up 7 bases and J gave up 7 bases; unmatched junction bases: 22. CDR1 and CDR2 (germline): SQVTM, ANQGSEA. The length of the CDR3 is 16 residues.